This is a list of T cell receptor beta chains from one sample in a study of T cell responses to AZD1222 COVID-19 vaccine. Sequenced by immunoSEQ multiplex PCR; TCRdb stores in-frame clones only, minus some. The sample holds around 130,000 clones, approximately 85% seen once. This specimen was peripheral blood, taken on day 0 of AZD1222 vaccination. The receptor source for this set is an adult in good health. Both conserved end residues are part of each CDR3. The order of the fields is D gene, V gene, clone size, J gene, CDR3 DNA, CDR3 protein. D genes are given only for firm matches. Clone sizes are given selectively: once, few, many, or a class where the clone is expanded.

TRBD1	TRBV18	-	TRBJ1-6	TGTGCCAGCTCACAGGGACAGGGGTCCTCAAATTCACCCCTCCACTTT	CASSQGQGSSNSPLHF
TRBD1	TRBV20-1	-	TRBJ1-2	TGCAGACTCAGGGGGCGGGAAGGCTACACCTTC	CRLRGREGYTF
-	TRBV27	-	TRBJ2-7	TGTGCCAGCAGATCTACTAGCTACGAGCAGTACTTC	CASRSTSYEQYF
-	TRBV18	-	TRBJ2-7	TGTGCCAGCTCACCGACACTCTACGAGCAGTACTTC	CASSPTLYEQYF
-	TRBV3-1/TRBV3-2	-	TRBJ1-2	TGTGCCAGCAGCCATAGGAGTGCTACCTATGGCTACACCTTC	CASSHRSATYGYTF
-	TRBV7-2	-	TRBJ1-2	TGTGCCAGCAGCTTAGCGCAAGGGGCCGGCTATGGCTACACCTTC	CASSLAQGAGYGYTF
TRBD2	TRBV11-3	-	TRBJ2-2	TGTGCCAGCAGCTTAGAAATAGGAAGCTCGGCGGGGGCGAACACCGGGGAGCTGTTTTTT	CASSLEIGSSAGANTGELFF
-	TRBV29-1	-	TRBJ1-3	TGCAGCGTGGAGGACAGCTCTGGAAACACCATATATTTT	CSVEDSSGNTIYF
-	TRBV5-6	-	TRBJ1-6	TGTGCCAGCAGCCCTCTATCCGGGCCCCGTTCACCCCTCCACTTT	CASSPLSGPRSPLHF
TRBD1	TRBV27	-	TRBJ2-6	TGTGCCAGCTCCCCCAGACAGGGCAACACTGGGGCCAACGTCCTGACTTTC	CASSPRQGNTGANVLTF
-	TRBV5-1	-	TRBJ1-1	TGCGCCAGCAGCTTGTACGTGAGTGGCACTGAAGCTTTCTTT	CASSLYVSGTEAFF
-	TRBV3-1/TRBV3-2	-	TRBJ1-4	TGTGCCAGCAGCCAACCTACACGGGGTAGTGGTGAAAAACTGTTTTTT	CASSQPTRGSGEKLFF
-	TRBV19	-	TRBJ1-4	TGTGCCAGTACCCTCGCGGGGGGTCTCGGGGAAAAACTGTTTTTT	CASTLAGGLGEKLFF
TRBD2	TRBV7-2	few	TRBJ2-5	TGTGCCAGCAGCTTAGTCCTCGCGGGGGGGCCCGAGCAAGAGACCCAGTACTTC	CASSLVLAGGPEQETQYF
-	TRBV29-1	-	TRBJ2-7	TGCAGCGTTGACCAGAACCTAGCAGTGCAGTACTTC	CSVDQNLAVQYF
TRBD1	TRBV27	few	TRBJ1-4	TGTGCCAGCAAGAAGGCCGGGACAGGGAATGAAAAACTGTTTTTT	CASKKAGTGNEKLFF